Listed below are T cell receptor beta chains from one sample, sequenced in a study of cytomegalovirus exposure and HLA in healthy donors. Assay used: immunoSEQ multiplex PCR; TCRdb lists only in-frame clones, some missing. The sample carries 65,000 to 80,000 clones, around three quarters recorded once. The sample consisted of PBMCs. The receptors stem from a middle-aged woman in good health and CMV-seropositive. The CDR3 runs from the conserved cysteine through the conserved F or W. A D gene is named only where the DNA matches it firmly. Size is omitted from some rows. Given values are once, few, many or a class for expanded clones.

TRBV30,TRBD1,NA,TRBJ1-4,CAWSPDRAEKLFF,TGTGCCTGGAGCCCGGACAGGGCTGAAAAACTGTTTTTT
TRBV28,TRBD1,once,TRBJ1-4,CASRDYRTGSYEKLFF,TGTGCCAGCAGAGACTACAGGACAGGGTCATACGAAAAACTGTTTTTT
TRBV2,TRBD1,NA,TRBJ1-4,CASSEALQGEGEKLFF,TGTGCCAGCAGTGAAGCGCTTCAGGGGGAAGGTGAAAAACTGTTTTTT
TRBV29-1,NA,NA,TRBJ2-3,CSVGEVGGTDTQYF,TGCAGCGTTGGGGAGGTGGGGGGCACAGATACGCAGTATTTT
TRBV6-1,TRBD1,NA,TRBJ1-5,CASRLGQGQGQPQHF,TGTGCCAGCAGGCTAGGACAGGGGCAGGGTCAGCCCCAGCATTTT
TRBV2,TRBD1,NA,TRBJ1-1,CASSEQGVNTEAFF,TGTGCCAGCAGTGAACAGGGGGTGAACACTGAAGCTTTCTTT
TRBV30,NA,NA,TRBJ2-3,CAWSLRGGIIDTQYF,TGTGCCTGGTCACTGCGGGGCGGGATAATAGATACGCAGTATTTT
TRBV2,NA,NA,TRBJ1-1,CATTQHSTAAKNTEAFF,TGTGCCACCACCCAACACAGCACAGCCGCAAAAAACACTGAAGCTTTCTTT
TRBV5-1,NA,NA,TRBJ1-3,CASSDGRSRSYGHF,TGCGCCAGCAGCGATGGAAGATCTAGGTCTTACGGTCATTTT
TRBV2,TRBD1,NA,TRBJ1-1,CASSVEDRGEAFF,TGTGCCAGCAGTGTGGAGGACAGGGGAGAAGCTTTCTTT
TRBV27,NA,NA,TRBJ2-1,CASSFGSWGKGNEQFF,TGTGCCAGCAGTTTTGGATCGTGGGGCAAGGGTAATGAGCAGTTCTTC
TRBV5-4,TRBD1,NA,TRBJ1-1,CASSLQGGGTEAFF,TGTGCCAGCAGCTTACAGGGGGGTGGCACTGAAGCTTTCTTT
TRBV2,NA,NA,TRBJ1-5,CASRRQTNQPQHF,TGTGCCAGCAGAAGACAGACAAATCAGCCCCAGCATTTT
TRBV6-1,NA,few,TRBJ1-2,CASSEGRWQSNYGYTF,TGTGCCAGCAGTGAAGGGAGGTGGCAGTCTAACTATGGCTACACCTTC
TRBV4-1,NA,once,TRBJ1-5,CASSQDATGTYSNQPQHF,TGCGCCAGCAGCCAAGACGCCACCGGGACATATAGCAATCAGCCCCAGCATTTT
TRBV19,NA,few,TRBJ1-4,CASSSRGGTANEKLFF,TGTGCCAGTAGTTCCCGGGGAGGGACGGCTAATGAAAAACTGTTTTTT
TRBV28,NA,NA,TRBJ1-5,CASSLGSGSNQPQHF,TGTGCCAGCAGTTTGGGCAGTGGTAGCAATCAGCCCCAGCATTTT
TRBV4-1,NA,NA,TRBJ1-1,CASSQPPTWGGDTEAFF,TGCGCCAGCAGCCAACCACCCACGTGGGGGGGGGACACTGAAGCTTTCTTT
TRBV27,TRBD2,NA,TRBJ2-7,CASASTSGRSYEQYF,TGTGCCAGCGCCTCAACTAGCGGACGATCCTACGAGCAGTACTTC
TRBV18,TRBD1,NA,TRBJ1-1,CASSKTGVDTEAFF,TGTGCCAGCTCTAAGACAGGGGTGGACACTGAAGCTTTCTTT
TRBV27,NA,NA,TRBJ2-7,CASRSNRAPYEQYF,TGTGCCAGCAGGTCAAACAGGGCCCCCTACGAGCAGTACTTC
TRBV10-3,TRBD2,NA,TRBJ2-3,CAIEASGGHDTQYF,TGTGCCATTGAGGCTAGCGGGGGTCACGATACGCAGTATTTT
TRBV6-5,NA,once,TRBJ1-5,CASSYSADTQPQHF,TGTGCCAGCAGTTACTCGGCCGACACGCAGCCCCAGCATTTT
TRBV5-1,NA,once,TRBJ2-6,CASTFTGSGANVLTF,TGCGCCAGCACCTTTACAGGGTCCGGGGCCAACGTCCTGACTTTC
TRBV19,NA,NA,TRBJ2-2,CASRLPPGGELFF,TGTGCCAGCAGACTGCCCCCTGGCGGGGAGCTGTTTTTT
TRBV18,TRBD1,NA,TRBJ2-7,CASSFRDSESYEQYF,TGTGCCAGCTCGTTCCGGGACAGCGAATCCTACGAGCAGTACTTC
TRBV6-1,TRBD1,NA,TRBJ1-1,CASSASTGDTEAFF,TGTGCCAGCAGTGCGTCGACAGGGGACACTGAAGCTTTCTTT
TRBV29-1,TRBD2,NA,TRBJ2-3,CSGTEGLAGGPSTDTQYF,TGCAGCGGGACGGAAGGACTAGCGGGAGGCCCTAGCACAGATACGCAGTATTTT
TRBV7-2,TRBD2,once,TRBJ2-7,CASSRTSGTLSSYEQYF,TGTGCCAGCAGCCGGACTAGCGGTACCTTAAGCTCCTACGAGCAGTACTTC
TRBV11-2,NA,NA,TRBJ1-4,CASGFRSLNEKLFF,TGTGCCAGCGGATTTAGGAGCCTAAATGAAAAACTGTTTTTT